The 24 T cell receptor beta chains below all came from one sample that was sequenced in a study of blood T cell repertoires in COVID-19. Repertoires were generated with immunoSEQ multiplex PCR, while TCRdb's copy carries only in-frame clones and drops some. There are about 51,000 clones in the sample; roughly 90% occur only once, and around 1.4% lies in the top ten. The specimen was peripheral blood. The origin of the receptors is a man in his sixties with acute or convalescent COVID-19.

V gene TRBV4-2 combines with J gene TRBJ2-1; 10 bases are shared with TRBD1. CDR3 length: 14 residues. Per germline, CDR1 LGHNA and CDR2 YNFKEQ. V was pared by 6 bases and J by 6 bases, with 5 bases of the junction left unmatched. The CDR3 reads CASSSGTGVNEQFF. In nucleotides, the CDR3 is TGTGCCAGCAGTTCCGGGACAGGGGTCAATGAGCAGTTCTTC.

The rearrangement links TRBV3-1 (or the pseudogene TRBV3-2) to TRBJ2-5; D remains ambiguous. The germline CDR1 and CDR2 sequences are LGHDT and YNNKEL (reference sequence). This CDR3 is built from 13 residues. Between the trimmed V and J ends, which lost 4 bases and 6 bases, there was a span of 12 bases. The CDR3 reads CASSPPARKTQYF. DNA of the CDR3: TGTGCCAGCAGCCCCCCTGCCAGGAAGACCCAGTACTTC.

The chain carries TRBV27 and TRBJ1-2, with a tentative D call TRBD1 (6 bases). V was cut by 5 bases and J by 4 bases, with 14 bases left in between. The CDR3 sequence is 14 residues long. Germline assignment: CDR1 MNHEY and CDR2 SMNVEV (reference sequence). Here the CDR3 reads CASSLNRDAYGYTF. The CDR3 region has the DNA TGTGCCAGCAGTCTGAACAGGGACGCCTATGGCTACACCTTC.

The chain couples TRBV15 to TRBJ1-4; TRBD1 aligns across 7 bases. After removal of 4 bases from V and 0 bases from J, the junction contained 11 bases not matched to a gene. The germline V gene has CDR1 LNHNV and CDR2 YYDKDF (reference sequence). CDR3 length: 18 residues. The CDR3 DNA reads TGTGCCACCAGCACCAGGGGGACACAGCGGGCAACTAATGAAAAACTGTTTTTT. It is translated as CATSTRGTQRATNEKLFF.

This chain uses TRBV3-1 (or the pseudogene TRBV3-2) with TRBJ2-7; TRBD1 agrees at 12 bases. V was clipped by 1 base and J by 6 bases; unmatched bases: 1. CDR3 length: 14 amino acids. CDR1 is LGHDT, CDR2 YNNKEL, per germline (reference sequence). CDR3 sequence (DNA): TGTGCCAGCAGCCAAGGGGGACAGGGGGCCGAGCAGTACTTC. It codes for CASSQGGQGAEQYF.

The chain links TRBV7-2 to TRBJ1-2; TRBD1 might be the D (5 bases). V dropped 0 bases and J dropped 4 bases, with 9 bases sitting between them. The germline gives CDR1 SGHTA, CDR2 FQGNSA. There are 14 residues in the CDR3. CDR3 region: CASSLASGVYGYTF. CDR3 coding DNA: TGTGCCAGCAGCTTAGCGTCGGGGGTCTATGGCTACACCTTC.

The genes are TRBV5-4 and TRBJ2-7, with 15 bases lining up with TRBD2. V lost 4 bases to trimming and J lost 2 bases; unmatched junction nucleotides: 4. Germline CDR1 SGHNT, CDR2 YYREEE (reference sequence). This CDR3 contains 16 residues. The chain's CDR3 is CASSRTSGGETYEQYF. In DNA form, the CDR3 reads TGTGCCAGCAGCAGGACTAGCGGGGGGGAAACCTACGAGCAGTACTTC.

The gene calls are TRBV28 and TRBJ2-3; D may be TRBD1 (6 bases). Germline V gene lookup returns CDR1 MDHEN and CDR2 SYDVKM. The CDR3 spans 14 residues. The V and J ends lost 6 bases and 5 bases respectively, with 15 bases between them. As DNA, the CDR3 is TGTGCCAGCAGCTCGGCGAGGGGGATAGATACGCAGTATTTT. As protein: CASSSARGIDTQYF.

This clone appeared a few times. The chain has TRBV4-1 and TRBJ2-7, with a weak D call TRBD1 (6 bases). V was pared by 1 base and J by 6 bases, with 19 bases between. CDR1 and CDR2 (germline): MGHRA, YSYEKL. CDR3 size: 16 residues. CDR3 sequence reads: CASSQVWTVIGAEQYF. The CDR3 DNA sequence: TGCGCCAGCAGCCAAGTTTGGACAGTCATAGGGGCCGAGCAGTACTTC.

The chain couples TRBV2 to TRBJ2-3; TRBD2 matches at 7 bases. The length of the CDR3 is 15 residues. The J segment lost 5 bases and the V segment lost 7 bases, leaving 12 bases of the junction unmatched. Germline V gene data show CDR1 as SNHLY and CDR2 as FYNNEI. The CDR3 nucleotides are TGTGCCAGCATCGGCGGGGCGGGGGTTGGAGATACGCAGTATTTT. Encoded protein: CASIGGAGVGDTQYF.

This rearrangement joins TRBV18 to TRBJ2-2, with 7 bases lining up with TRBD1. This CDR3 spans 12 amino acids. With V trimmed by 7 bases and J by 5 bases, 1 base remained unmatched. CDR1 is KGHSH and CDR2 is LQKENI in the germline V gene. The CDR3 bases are TGTGCCAGCTTGGGACAGACCGGGGAGCTGTTTTTT. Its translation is CASLGQTGELFF.

Here the CDR3 reads CASTGTGSSSYNEQFF. The DNA of the CDR3 is TGTGCCAGTACCGGGACAGGGTCTAGCTCCTACAATGAGCAGTTCTTC. V gene TRBV19 combines with J gene TRBJ2-1, with 9 bases fitting TRBD1. Germline V gene lookup returns CDR1 LNHDA and CDR2 SQIVND (reference sequence). V lost 7 bases and J lost 0; bases outside the gene matches: 7. This CDR3 contains 16 residues.

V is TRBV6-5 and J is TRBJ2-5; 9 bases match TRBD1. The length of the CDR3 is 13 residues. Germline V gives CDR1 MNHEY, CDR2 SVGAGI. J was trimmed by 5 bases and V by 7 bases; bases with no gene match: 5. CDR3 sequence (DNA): TGTGCCAGCAAGACAGGGGGGCGGGAGACCCAGTACTTC. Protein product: CASKTGGRETQYF.

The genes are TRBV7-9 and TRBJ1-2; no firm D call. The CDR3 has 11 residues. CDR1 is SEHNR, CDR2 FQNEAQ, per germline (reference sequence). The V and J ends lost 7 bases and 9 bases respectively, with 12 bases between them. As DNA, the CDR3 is TGTGCCAGCACGTCCACTGAAAGCTACACCTTC. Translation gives CASTSTESYTF.

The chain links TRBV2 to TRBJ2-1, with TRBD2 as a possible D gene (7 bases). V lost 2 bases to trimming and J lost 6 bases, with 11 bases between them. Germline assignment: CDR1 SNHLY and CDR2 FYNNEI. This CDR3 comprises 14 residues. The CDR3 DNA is TGTGCCAGCAGTGAAATGGGGGGGGCCAATGAGCAGTTCTTC. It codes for CASSEMGGANEQFF.

The DNA for the CDR3 is TGTGCCAGCAGTCCGGGGACAGGTCTAGGGGCCAACGTCCTGACTTTC. Protein sequence: CASSPGTGLGANVLTF. V gene TRBV28 combines with J gene TRBJ2-6, with 8 bases lining up with TRBD1. The length of the CDR3 is 16 residues. Per germline, CDR1 MDHEN and CDR2 SYDVKM. J was trimmed by 4 bases and V by 5 bases; bases with no gene match: 7.

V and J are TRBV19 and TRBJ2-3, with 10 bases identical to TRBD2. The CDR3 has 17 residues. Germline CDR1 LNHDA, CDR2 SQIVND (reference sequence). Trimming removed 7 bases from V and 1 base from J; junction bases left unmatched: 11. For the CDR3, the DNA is TGTGCCAGTACGACTAGCGGGCGACGAGACGGCACAGATACGCAGTATTTT. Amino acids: CASTTSGRRDGTDTQYF.

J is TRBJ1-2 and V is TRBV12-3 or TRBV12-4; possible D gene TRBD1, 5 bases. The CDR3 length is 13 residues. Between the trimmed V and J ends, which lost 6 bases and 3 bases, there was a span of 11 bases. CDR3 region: CASRLGVDYGYTF. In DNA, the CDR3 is TGTGCCAGCAGGCTAGGGGTAGACTATGGCTACACCTTC.

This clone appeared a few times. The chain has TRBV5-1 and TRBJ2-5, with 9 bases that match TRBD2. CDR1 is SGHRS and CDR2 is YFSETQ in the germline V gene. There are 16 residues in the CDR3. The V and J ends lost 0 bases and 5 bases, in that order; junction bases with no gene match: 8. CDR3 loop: CASSLAAGGRRETQYF. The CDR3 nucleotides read TGCGCCAGCAGCTTGGCGGCGGGAGGGCGTCGGGAGACCCAGTACTTC.

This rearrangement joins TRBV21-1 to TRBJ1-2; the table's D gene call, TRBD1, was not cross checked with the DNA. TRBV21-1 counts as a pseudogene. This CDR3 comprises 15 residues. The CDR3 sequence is CASSKFPPGGCGYTF. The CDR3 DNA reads TGTGCCAGCAGCAAATTCCCCCCAGGGGGCTGTGGCTACACCTTC.

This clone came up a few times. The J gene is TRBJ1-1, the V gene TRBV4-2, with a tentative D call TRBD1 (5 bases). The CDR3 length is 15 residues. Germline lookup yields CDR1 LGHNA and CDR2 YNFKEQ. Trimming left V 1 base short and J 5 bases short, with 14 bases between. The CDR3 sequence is CASSQGSSGGTEAFF. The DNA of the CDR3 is TGTGCCAGCAGCCAAGGGAGTTCTGGGGGGACTGAAGCTTTCTTT.

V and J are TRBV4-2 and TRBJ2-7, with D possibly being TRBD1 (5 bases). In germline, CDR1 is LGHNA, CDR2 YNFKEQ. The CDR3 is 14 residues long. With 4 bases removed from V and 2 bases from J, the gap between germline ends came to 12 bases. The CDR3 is CASSLDQGTYEQYF. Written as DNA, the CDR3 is TGTGCCAGCAGCCTGGACCAGGGTACCTACGAGCAGTACTTC.

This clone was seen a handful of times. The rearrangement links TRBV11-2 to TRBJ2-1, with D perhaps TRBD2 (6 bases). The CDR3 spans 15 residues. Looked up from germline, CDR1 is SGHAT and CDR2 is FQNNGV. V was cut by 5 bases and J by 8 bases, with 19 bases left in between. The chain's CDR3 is CASSPLSGTRHEQFF. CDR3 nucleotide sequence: TGTGCCAGCAGCCCACTTAGCGGAACCCGCCATGAGCAGTTCTTC.

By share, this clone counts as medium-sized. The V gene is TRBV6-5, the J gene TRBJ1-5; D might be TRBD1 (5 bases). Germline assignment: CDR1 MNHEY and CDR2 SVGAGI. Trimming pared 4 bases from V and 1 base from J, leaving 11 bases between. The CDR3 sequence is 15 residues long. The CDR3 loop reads CASSFRAESNQPQHF. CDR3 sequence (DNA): TGTGCCAGCAGTTTCAGGGCGGAAAGCAATCAGCCCCAGCATTTT.